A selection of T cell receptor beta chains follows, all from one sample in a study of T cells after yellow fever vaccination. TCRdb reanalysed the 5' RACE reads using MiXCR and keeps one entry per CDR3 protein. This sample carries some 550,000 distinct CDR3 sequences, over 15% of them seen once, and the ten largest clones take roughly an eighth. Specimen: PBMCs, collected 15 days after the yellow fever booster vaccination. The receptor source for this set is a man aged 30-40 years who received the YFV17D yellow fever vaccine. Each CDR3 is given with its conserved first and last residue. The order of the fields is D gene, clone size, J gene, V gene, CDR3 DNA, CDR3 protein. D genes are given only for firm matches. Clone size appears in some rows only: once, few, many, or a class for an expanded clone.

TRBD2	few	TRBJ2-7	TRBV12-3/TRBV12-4	TGTGCCACCCAACTAGCGGGAAGGTACGAGCAGTACTTC	CATQLAGRYEQYF
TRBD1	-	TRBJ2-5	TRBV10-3	TGTGCCATCAGTCCCGGTGACAGGGGGGAGACCCAGTACTTC	CAISPGDRGETQYF
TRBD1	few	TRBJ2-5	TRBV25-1	TGTGCCAGCAGTGGAGACAGGGGAACCGAGACCCAGTACTTC	CASSGDRGTETQYF
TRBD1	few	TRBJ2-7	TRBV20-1	TGCAGTGCTAGACCACCGGGACAGGGAGGTCTCGAGCAGTACTTC	CSARPPGQGGLEQYF
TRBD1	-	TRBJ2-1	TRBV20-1	TGCAGTGCTAGTCGCCGGGACAGGGGGTTCAATGAGCAGTTCTTC	CSASRRDRGFNEQFF
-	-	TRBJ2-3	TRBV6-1	TGTGCCAGCAGTACGCTGGGTGTAGATACGCAGTATTTT	CASSTLGVDTQYF
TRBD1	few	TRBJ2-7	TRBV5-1	TGCGCCAGCAGCTTATCACAGGGGTCCGAGCAGTACTTC	CASSLSQGSEQYF
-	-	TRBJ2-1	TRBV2	TGTGCCAGCAGTGACGACGTGGGACTTTTCAATGAGCAGTTCTTC	CASSDDVGLFNEQFF
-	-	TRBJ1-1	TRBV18	TGTGCCAGCTCACCAAGCCAGGGCGGCAGCGCTGAAGCTTTCTTT	CASSPSQGGSAEAFF
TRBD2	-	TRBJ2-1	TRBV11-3	TGTGCCAGCAGCTTAGAGGGAGGGTACAATGAGCAGTTCTTC	CASSLEGGYNEQFF
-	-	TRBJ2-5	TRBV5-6	TGTGCCAGCAGCTTGGGCAGGGCGTACCAAGAGACCCAGTACTTC	CASSLGRAYQETQYF
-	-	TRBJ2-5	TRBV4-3	TGCGCCAGCAGCCAAGAACTCGAAGAGACCCAGTACTTC	CASSQELEETQYF
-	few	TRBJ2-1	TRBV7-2	TGTGCCAGCAGCTCTTCGACAGGCAATGAGCAGTTCTTC	CASSSSTGNEQFF
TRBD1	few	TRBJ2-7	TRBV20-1	TGCAGTGTTGACAGGGACTCCTACGAGCAGTACTTC	CSVDRDSYEQYF
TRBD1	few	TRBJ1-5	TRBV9	TGTGCCAGCAGCGCGGGGACAGTAAATCAGCCCCAGCATTTT	CASSAGTVNQPQHF
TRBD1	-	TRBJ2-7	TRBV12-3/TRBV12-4	TGTGCCAGCAGCCGGGGGACAGGGATAAACTACGAGCAGTACTTC	CASSRGTGINYEQYF
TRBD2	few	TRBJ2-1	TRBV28	TGTGCCAGCTCACCGACTAGCGGGGGTCATGGTGAGCAGTTCTTC	CASSPTSGGHGEQFF
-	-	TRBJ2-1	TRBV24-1	TGTGCCACCAGTCCCACAGCTGGGGGAATTTACAATGAGCAGTTCTTC	CATSPTAGGIYNEQFF
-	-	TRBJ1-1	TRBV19	TGTGCCAGTAGGAAGGGGACGGGACTGAACACTGAAGCTTTCTTT	CASRKGTGLNTEAFF
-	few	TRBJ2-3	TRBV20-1	TGCAGTGCTACGGATCGGACAGATACGCAGTATTTT	CSATDRTDTQYF
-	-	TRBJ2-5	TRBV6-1	TGTGCCAGCAGTGGTGACTACCAAGAGACCCAGTACTTC	CASSGDYQETQYF
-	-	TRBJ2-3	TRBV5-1	TGCGCCAGCAGGGCCGGTGACTATCAAACAGATACGCAGTATTTT	CASRAGDYQTDTQYF
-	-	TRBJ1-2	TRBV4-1	TGCGCCAGCAGCCAGCGACAGGATATACATGGCTACACCTTC	CASSQRQDIHGYTF
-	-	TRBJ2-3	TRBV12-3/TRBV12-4	TGTGCCAGCAGTCCCCCAAGGGCTAGTAAAGTGGCAGATACGCAGTATTTT	CASSPPRASKVADTQYF
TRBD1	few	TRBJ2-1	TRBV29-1	TGCAGCTCCACGCCCGGGACAGGGTCCTCCGAAGTCTCCTACAATGAGCAGTTCTTC	CSSTPGTGSSEVSYNEQFF
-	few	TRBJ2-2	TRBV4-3	TGCGCCAGCAGCCAAATGGGCGGGCAGAACACCGGGGAGCTGTTTTTT	CASSQMGGQNTGELFF
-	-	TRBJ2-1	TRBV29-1	TGCAGCGTTGATTGGCAGGGGGGATACAATGAGCAGTTCTTC	CSVDWQGGYNEQFF
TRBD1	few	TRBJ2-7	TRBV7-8	TGTGCCAGCAGCTTAGACCCGGGGACAGGCGAGCAGTACTTC	CASSLDPGTGEQYF
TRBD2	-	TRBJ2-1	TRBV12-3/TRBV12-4	TGTGCCAGCAGTCCGAAAGCGGGAGATGAGCAGTTCTTC	CASSPKAGDEQFF
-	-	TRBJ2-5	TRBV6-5	TGTGCCAGCAGTTCTAAACCAGGGAAAGAGACCCAGTACTTC	CASSSKPGKETQYF
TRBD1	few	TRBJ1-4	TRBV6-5	TGTGCCAGCAGTTTAAGGGACAGGAATGAAAAACTGTTTTTT	CASSLRDRNEKLFF
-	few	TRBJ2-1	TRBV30	TGTGCCTGGAGTGTGGCTAGCTTATACAATGAGCAGTTCTTC	CAWSVASLYNEQFF
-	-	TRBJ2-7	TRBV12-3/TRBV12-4	TGTGCCAGCGGATCGTACTACGAGCAGTACTTC	CASGSYYEQYF
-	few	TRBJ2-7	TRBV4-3	TGCGCCAGCAGCAAAGTCACAGGGCGCGAGCAGTACTTC	CASSKVTGREQYF
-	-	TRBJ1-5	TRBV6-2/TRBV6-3	TGTGCCAGCAGTTACTCTGGGTTGCCCCAGCATTTT	CASSYSGLPQHF